Following are 13 T cell receptor beta chains from one sample sequenced in a study of T cells in pancreatic ductal adenocarcinoma. Surgery without prior neoadjuvant therapy was the treatment of the selected pancreatic ductal adenocarcinoma patients. TCRdb keeps only in-frame clones here, not all; method: immunoSEQ multiplex PCR. Of 11,000 or so clones in the sample, roughly 89% were seen once. Sequencing used PBMCs. These receptors came from a human donor with pancreatic ductal adenocarcinoma.

The genes are TRBV19 and TRBJ1-5; D is uncertain. Trimming took off 5 bases at V and 0 bases at J, with 14 bases between the two ends. This CDR3 has 16 residues. Germline V gene sequence: CDR1 LNHDA, CDR2 SQIVND (reference sequence). CDR3 nucleotide sequence: TGTGCCAGTAGTCCCTCGAGGACGTATAGCAATCAGCCCCAGCATTTT. Residues: CASSPSRTYSNQPQHF.

The chain recombines TRBV5-4 with TRBJ1-2; D is ambiguous. CDR3 length equals 13 residues. CDR1 and CDR2 (germline): SGHNT, YYREEE (reference sequence). V shed 4 bases and J shed 8 bases, with 15 bases lying between them. CDR3 loop: CASSTTRMGGYTF. The CDR3 DNA is TGTGCCAGCAGCACAACAAGGATGGGCGGCTACACCTTC.

This clone has only one observation. The chain has TRBV15 and TRBJ1-2; D gene unclear. V lost 6 bases, J lost 4 bases, and 15 bases lay in between. The length of the CDR3 is 14 residues. Germline loops: CDR1 LNHNV, CDR2 YYDKDF (reference sequence). The CDR3 region has the DNA TGTGCCACCAGTACAGAACGGTCGGGCTATGGCTACACCTTC. Amino acids: CATSTERSGYGYTF.

J is TRBJ2-7 and V is TRBV5-5, with 7 bases fitting TRBD2. The germline V gene has CDR1 SGHKS and CDR2 YYEKEE (reference sequence). The V segment lost 0 bases and the J segment 1 base; nucleotides outside the gene matches: 4. The CDR3 covers 15 residues. The CDR3: CASSLGGGLSYEQYF. DNA for the CDR3: TGTGCCAGCAGCTTGGGGGGAGGGTTGTCCTACGAGCAGTACTTC. Combining the CDR3 with reference TRBV5-5 and TRBJ2-7 gives the whole variable domain DAGVTQSPTHLIKTRGQQVTLRCSPISGHKSVSWYQQVLGQGPQFIFQYYEKEERGRGNFPDRFSARQFPNYSSELNVNALLLGDSALYLCASSLGGGLSYEQYFGPGTRLTVT.

The chain links TRBV7-9 to TRBJ2-3; perhaps TRBD1 as D (6 bases). CDR1 and CDR2 from the germline V gene are SEHNR and FQNEAQ (reference sequence). The V and J ends lost 2 bases and 3 bases respectively, with 9 bases between them. The CDR3 is made up of 14 amino acids. CDR3 sequence: CASSLTTGTDTQYF. The CDR3 bases are TGTGCCAGCAGCTTAACCACAGGGACAGATACGCAGTATTTT.

CDR3 region: CASSARQGNSPLHF. The CDR3 DNA is TGTGCCAGCAGTGCCAGACAGGGAAATTCACCCCTCCACTTT. This chain uses TRBV2 with TRBJ1-6; 7 bases map to TRBD1. The V and J ends lost 4 bases and 7 bases, in that order; junction bases with no gene match: 4. Germline CDR1 SNHLY, CDR2 FYNNEI. The CDR3 runs 14 residues.

CDR3 loop: CASSGQGYGYTF. The CDR3 nucleotides are TGTGCCAGCAGTGGACAGGGGTATGGCTACACCTTC. V is TRBV6-1 and J is TRBJ1-2; TRBD1 aligns across 8 bases. The V gene end was trimmed by 4 bases and the J gene end by 5 bases; junction bases not matched to a gene: 0. The V gene's germline CDR1 is MNHNS and CDR2 SASEGT. CDR3 length: 12 residues.

The V gene is TRBV6-1, the J gene TRBJ2-3, with a weak D call TRBD2 (6 bases). V gave up 2 bases and J gave up 2 bases, with 17 bases separating them. Germline loops: CDR1 MNHNS, CDR2 SASEGT. This CDR3 is built from 17 residues. CDR3 DNA sequence: TGTGCCAGCAGTGAACAGCCCATGGGGGGTGACACAGATACGCAGTATTTT. Amino acids: CASSEQPMGGDTDTQYF.

The V gene is TRBV7-7, the J gene TRBJ2-1, with 11 bases identical to TRBD2. The V gene's germline CDR1 is SSHAT and CDR2 FNYEAQ (reference sequence). Trimming took 5 bases from V and 6 from J; bases not matched to a gene: 3. CDR3 size: 14 residues. This CDR3 reads CASSQTSGTNEQFF. DNA for the CDR3: TGTGCCAGCAGCCAGACTAGCGGGACCAATGAGCAGTTCTTC.

The V and J genes are TRBV7-9 and TRBJ1-1; D gene unclear. Between the trimmed V and J ends, which lost 2 bases and 2 bases, there was a span of 18 bases. Germline loops: CDR1 SEHNR, CDR2 FQNEAQ (reference sequence). The CDR3 runs to 17 residues. CDR3 sequence: CASSLSSGVANNTEAFF. The CDR3, as DNA: TGTGCCAGCAGCTTATCAAGCGGAGTTGCGAACAACACTGAAGCTTTCTTT.

This clone was observed once. The chain couples TRBV11-2 to TRBJ2-5; 16 bases map to TRBD2. J gave up 5 bases and V 0 bases, and 12 bases lay outside the gene matches. CDR3 length: 20 amino acids. CDR1 is SGHAT, CDR2 FQNNGV, per germline. In nucleotides, the CDR3 is TGTGCCAGCAGCTTAGATCCGGGACTAGCGGGAGGGCTGAACGGGGAGACCCAGTACTTC. It is translated as CASSLDPGLAGGLNGETQYF.

V is TRBV4-2 and J is TRBJ2-2; 8 bases match TRBD1. After removal of 1 base from V and 6 bases from J, the junction contained 4 bases not matched to a gene. This CDR3 comprises 15 residues. From germline, CDR1 is LGHNA and CDR2 YNFKEQ. The CDR3, as DNA: TGTGCCAGCAGCCAAGGACTCAGGGGGCCCGGGGAGCTGTTTTTT. Translating gives CASSQGLRGPGELFF.

The V and J genes are TRBV6-5 and TRBJ2-2; unclear D gene. CDR3 length: 14 amino acids. Trimming left V 2 bases short and J 7 bases short, with 11 bases between. Germline V CDR1 and CDR2: MNHEY, SVGAGI. As DNA, the CDR3 is TGTGCCAGCAGTTACAGCAGGTTCTACGGGGAGCTGTTTTTT. Its protein is CASSYSRFYGELFF.